The rows below give T cell receptor beta chains drawn from one sample of a study of cytomegalovirus exposure and HLA in healthy donors. Produced via immunoSEQ multiplex PCR; TCRdb's table is partial and in-frame only. The sample holds under 200,000 clones, roughly 85% seen once. Sample: PBMCs. The receptors shown here come from a woman between 35 and 50 years old in good health and CMV-seronegative. Both conserved end residues are part of each CDR3. A D gene is named only where the DNA matches it firmly. Only some rows state a clone size, as once, few, many or a class for expanded clones.

J: TRBJ1-5
D: .
V: TRBV27
size: .
CDR3: CASSSGLGQPQHF
DNA: TGTGCCAGCAGTTCAGGGTTAGGGCAGCCCCAGCATTTT

J: TRBJ1-1
D: TRBD1
V: TRBV6-6
size: .
CDR3: CASSYVGQGAEAFF
DNA: TGTGCCAGCAGTTACGTGGGACAGGGGGCTGAAGCTTTCTTT

J: TRBJ2-5
D: TRBD1
V: TRBV15
size: .
CDR3: CATSVLWTGRETQYF
DNA: TGTGCCACCAGCGTTCTATGGACAGGGAGAGAGACCCAGTACTTC

J: TRBJ1-2
D: .
V: TRBV12-2
size: .
CDR3: CASHAGAGANYGYTF
DNA: TGTGCAAGTCACGCAGGGGCAGGTGCGAACTATGGCTACACCTTC

J: TRBJ1-2
D: TRBD1
V: TRBV30
size: .
CDR3: CAWSQGARGYTF
DNA: TGTGCCTGGAGTCAGGGGGCACGGGGCTACACCTTC

J: TRBJ1-5
D: .
V: TRBV2
size: .
CDR3: CASRQGQPQHF
DNA: TGTGCCAGCCGCCAGGGTCAGCCCCAGCATTTT

J: TRBJ2-7
D: TRBD2
V: TRBV30
size: .
CDR3: CAWSAQGSGGYEQYF
DNA: TGTGCCTGGAGTGCTCAGGGTAGCGGGGGGTACGAGCAGTACTTC

J: TRBJ1-1
D: .
V: TRBV5-4
size: .
CDR3: CASSPGLRSTEAFF
DNA: TGTGCCAGCAGCCCCGGACTGAGGAGCACTGAAGCTTTCTTT

J: TRBJ1-1
D: .
V: TRBV6-6
size: .
CDR3: CASTWQGMNTEAFF
DNA: TGTGCCAGCACATGGCAGGGGATGAACACTGAAGCTTTCTTT

J: TRBJ2-1
D: .
V: TRBV2
size: many
CDR3: CASSTGLGDEQFF
DNA: TGTGCCAGCAGTACCGGGCTAGGGGATGAGCAGTTCTTC

J: TRBJ1-5
D: TRBD1
V: TRBV7-9
size: .
CDR3: CASSGITGGYGNQPQHF
DNA: TGTGCCAGCAGCGGTATCACAGGGGGCTATGGCAATCAGCCCCAGCATTTT

J: TRBJ1-1
D: .
V: TRBV6-5
size: few
CDR3: CASRPTGTAEAFF
DNA: TGTGCCAGCAGGCCCACAGGGACCGCTGAAGCTTTCTTT

J: TRBJ2-1
D: TRBD2
V: TRBV15
size: .
CDR3: CATSRDLSSGILEQFF
DNA: TGTGCCACCAGCAGAGATCTCAGTAGCGGGATCCTTGAGCAGTTCTTC

J: TRBJ2-3
D: .
V: TRBV4-3
size: .
CDR3: CASSPGDRPVGTDTQYF
DNA: TGCGCCAGCAGCCCCGGAGATAGGCCGGTCGGAACAGATACGCAGTATTTT

J: TRBJ1-6
D: .
V: TRBV19
size: .
CDR3: CASSIIQASSYNSPLHF
DNA: TGTGCTAGTAGTATAATACAGGCGAGCTCCTATAATTCACCCCTCCACTTT

J: TRBJ1-2
D: .
V: TRBV28
size: .
CDR3: CATDPTGMDYGYTF
DNA: TGTGCCACCGACCCAACAGGGATGGACTATGGCTACACCTTC

J: TRBJ1-2
D: .
V: TRBV5-4
size: .
CDR3: CASSPEGSNYGYTF
DNA: TGTGCCAGCAGCCCGGAGGGGAGTAACTATGGCTACACCTTC

J: TRBJ1-3
D: .
V: TRBV5-1
size: .
CDR3: CASSLAVTPTGNTIYF
DNA: TGCGCCAGCAGCTTGGCCGTGACACCCACTGGAAACACCATATATTTT

J: TRBJ1-2
D: TRBD1
V: TRBV9
size: .
CDR3: CASRGQGDYGYTF
DNA: TGTGCCAGCAGAGGACAGGGGGACTATGGCTACACCTTC

J: TRBJ1-1
D: TRBD1
V: TRBV5-1
size: .
CDR3: CASSLGGGSRDTEAFF
DNA: TGCGCCAGCAGCTTGGGAGGGGGCTCGAGGGACACTGAAGCTTTCTTT

J: TRBJ2-3
D: TRBD1
V: TRBV5-6
size: once
CDR3: CASSFTGAGTDTQYF
DNA: TGTGCCAGCAGCTTCACAGGGGCCGGCACAGATACGCAGTATTTT

J: TRBJ2-7
D: TRBD2
V: TRBV6-6
size: once
CDR3: CASSYFSGSRNEQYF
DNA: TGTGCCAGCAGTTACTTCAGCGGGAGTCGAAACGAGCAGTACTTC

J: TRBJ2-7
D: .
V: TRBV4-1
size: .
CDR3: CASSQVRQGTYEQYF
DNA: TGCGCCAGCAGCCAAGTACGTCAGGGAACCTACGAGCAGTACTTC

J: TRBJ2-2
D: .
V: TRBV5-1
size: .
CDR3: CASSLGGRSHTGELFF
DNA: TGCGCCAGCAGCTTGGGGGGCAGGTCGCACACCGGGGAGCTGTTTTTT

J: TRBJ2-1
D: .
V: TRBV28
size: .
CDR3: CASSFGGIGNEQFF
DNA: TGTGCCAGCAGTTTTGGCGGGATTGGCAATGAGCAGTTCTTC

J: TRBJ1-2
D: .
V: TRBV19
size: once
CDR3: CASFLRRGARGGYTF
DNA: TGTGCCAGTTTCCTCCGTCGGGGAGCTCGAGGGGGCTACACCTTC

J: TRBJ2-4
D: TRBD1
V: TRBV19
size: few
CDR3: CASSNRDRGRVAKNIQYF
DNA: TGTGCCAGTAGTAACCGGGACAGGGGGCGCGTAGCCAAAAACATTCAGTACTTC

J: TRBJ1-2
D: .
V: TRBV27
size: once
CDR3: CASSLGGRGGYTF
DNA: TGTGCCAGCAGTTTGGGGGGGCGGGGGGGCTACACCTTC

J: TRBJ1-4
D: .
V: TRBV7-7
size: .
CDR3: CASRSTEKRGGEKLFF
DNA: TGTGCTAGCCGCTCAACCGAAAAACGGGGGGGTGAAAAACTGTTTTTT

J: TRBJ1-6
D: TRBD1
V: TRBV10-2
size: .
CDR3: CASSDPGQGLMKALHF
DNA: TGCGCCAGCAGTGACCCGGGACAGGGACTAATGAAGGCCCTCCACTTT

J: TRBJ1-2
D: TRBD1
V: TRBV6-1
size: .
CDR3: CASTGRDRTNYGYTF
DNA: TGTGCCAGCACCGGAAGGGACAGGACTAACTATGGCTACACCTTC

J: TRBJ2-1
D: TRBD2
V: TRBV4-3
size: few
CDR3: CASSLGLAGVNEQFF
DNA: TGCGCCAGCAGCCTCGGACTAGCGGGAGTAAATGAGCAGTTCTTC

J: TRBJ2-6
D: .
V: TRBV6-5
size: few
CDR3: CASSQSGANVLTF
DNA: TGTGCCAGCAGCCAGTCTGGGGCCAACGTCCTGACTTTC

J: TRBJ2-2
D: TRBD2
V: TRBV29-1
size: once
CDR3: CSVASGGTVGELFF
DNA: TGCAGCGTTGCGAGCGGGGGGACGGTCGGGGAGCTGTTTTTT

J: TRBJ2-3
D: TRBD2
V: TRBV5-1
size: once
CDR3: CASSRTTGLAGGPDTQYF
DNA: TGCGCCAGCAGCCGAACAACGGGACTAGCGGGAGGCCCGGATACGCAGTATTTT

J: TRBJ1-2
D: .
V: TRBV27
size: .
CDR3: CASTESGGNYGYTF
DNA: TGTGCCAGCACCGAAAGTGGAGGGAACTATGGCTACACCTTC

J: TRBJ1-2
D: .
V: TRBV30
size: .
CDR3: CAWSVQAYGYTF
DNA: TGTGCCTGGAGTGTACAGGCCTATGGCTACACCTTC

J: TRBJ2-5
D: .
V: TRBV2
size: .
CDR3: CASSESGQETQYF
DNA: TGTGCCAGCAGTGAATCAGGTCAAGAGACCCAGTACTTC

J: TRBJ1-2
D: .
V: TRBV27
size: .
CDR3: CASTLREGVGYGYTF
DNA: TGTGCCAGCACCCTTAGGGAGGGGGTGGGCTATGGCTACACCTTC

J: TRBJ2-2
D: TRBD2
V: TRBV19
size: .
CDR3: CASSIRTSEGGELFF
DNA: TGTGCCAGTAGTATAAGGACTAGCGAAGGCGGGGAGCTGTTTTTT

J: TRBJ2-3
D: .
V: TRBV5-6
size: few
CDR3: CASSFAADTQYF
DNA: TGTGCCAGCAGCTTCGCGGCAGATACGCAGTATTTT

J: TRBJ1-5
D: TRBD1
V: TRBV6-5
size: once
CDR3: CASSYSSTGDQPQHF
DNA: TGTGCCAGCAGTTACTCTTCGACAGGGGATCAGCCCCAGCATTTT

J: TRBJ2-7
D: TRBD2
V: TRBV6-6
size: once
CDR3: CASSIRTSGSSYEQYF
DNA: TGTGCCAGCAGTATCAGGACTAGCGGGAGCTCCTACGAGCAGTACTTC

J: TRBJ1-2
D: .
V: TRBV7-9
size: .
CDR3: CASSPFENYGYTF
DNA: TGTGCCAGCAGCCCCTTCGAGAACTATGGCTACACCTTC

J: TRBJ1-1
D: .
V: TRBV5-1
size: .
CDR3: CASSLKPSGSEAFF
DNA: TGCGCCAGCAGCTTGAAACCTTCGGGGTCTGAAGCTTTCTTT

J: TRBJ2-3
D: .
V: TRBV6-4
size: .
CDR3: CASSDQRGGGGGKDTQYF
DNA: TGTGCCAGCAGTGATCAACGAGGGGGGGGCGGGGGTAAAGATACGCAGTATTTT